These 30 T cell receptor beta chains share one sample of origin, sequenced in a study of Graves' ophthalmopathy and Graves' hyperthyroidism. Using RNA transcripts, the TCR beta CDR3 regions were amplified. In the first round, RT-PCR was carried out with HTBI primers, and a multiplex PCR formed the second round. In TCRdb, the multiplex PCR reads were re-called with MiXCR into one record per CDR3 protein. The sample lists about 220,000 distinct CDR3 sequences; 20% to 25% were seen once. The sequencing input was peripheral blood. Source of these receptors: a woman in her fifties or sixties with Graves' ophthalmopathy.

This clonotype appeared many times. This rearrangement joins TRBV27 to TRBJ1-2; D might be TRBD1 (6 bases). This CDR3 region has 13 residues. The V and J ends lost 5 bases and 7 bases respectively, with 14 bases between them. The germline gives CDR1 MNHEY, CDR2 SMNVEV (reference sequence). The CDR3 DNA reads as TGTGCCAGCAGTAGAGTAAGACAGGCTGGCTACACCTTC. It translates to CASSRVRQAGYTF.

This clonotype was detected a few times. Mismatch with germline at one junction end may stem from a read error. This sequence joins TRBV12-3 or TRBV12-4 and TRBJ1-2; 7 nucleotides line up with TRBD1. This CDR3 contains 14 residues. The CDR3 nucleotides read TGTGCCAGCAGTCTAAATACAGGGGTTTCTGGCTACATCTTC. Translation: CASSLNTGVSGYIF.

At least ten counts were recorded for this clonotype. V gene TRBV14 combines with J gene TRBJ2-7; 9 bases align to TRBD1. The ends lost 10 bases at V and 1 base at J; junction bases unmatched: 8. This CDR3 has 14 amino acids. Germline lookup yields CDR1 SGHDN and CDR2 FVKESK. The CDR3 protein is CAIKGQGISYEQYF. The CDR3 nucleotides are TGTGCCATCAAAGGACAGGGGATTTCCTACGAGCAGTACTTC.

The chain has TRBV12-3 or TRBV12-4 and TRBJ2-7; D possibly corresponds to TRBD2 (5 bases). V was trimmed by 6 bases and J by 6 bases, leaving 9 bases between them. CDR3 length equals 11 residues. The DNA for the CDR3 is TGTGCCAGCAGGTCCCGGGGCGAGCAGTACTTC. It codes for CASRSRGEQYF.

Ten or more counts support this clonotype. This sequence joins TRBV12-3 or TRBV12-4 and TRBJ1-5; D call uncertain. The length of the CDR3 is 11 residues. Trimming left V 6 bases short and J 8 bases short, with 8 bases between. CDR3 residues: CASSPPKPQHF. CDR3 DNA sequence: TGTGCCAGCAGCCCTCCTAAGCCCCAGCATTTT.

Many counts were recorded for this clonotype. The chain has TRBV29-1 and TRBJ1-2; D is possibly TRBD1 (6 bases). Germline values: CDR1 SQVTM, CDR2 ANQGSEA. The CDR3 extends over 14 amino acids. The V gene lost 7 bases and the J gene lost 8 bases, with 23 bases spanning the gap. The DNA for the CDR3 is TGCAGCGCCAACGACCGGGGGGCCACGGGGGGCTACACCTTC. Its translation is CSANDRGATGGYTF.

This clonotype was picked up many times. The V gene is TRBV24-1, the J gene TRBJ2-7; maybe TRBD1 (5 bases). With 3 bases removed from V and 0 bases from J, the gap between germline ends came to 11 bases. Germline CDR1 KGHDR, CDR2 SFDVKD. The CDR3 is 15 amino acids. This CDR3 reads CATSDPADSSYEQYF. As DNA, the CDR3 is TGTGCCACCAGTGATCCTGCCGACAGCTCCTACGAGCAGTACTTC.

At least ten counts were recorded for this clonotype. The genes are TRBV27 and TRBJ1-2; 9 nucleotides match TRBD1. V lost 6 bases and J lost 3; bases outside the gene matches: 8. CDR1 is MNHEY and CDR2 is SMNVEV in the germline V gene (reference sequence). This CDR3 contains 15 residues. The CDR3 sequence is CASSLDGTGYYGYTF. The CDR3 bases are TGTGCCAGCAGCCTCGATGGGACAGGGTACTATGGCTACACCTTC.

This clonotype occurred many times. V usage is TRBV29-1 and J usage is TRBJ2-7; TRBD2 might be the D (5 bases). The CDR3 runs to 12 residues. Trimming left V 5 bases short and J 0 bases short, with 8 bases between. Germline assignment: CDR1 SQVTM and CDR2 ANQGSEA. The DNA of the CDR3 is TGCAGCGTTCGTCGGGGCTCCTACGAGCAGTACTTC. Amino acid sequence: CSVRRGSYEQYF.

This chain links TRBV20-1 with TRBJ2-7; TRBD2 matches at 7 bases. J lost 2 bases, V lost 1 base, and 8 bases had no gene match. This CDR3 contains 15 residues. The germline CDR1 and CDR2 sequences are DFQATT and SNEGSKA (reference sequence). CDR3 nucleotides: TGCAGTGCTAGAGTCCCCAGCGGGGTGGCCTACGAGCAGTACTTC. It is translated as CSARVPSGVAYEQYF.

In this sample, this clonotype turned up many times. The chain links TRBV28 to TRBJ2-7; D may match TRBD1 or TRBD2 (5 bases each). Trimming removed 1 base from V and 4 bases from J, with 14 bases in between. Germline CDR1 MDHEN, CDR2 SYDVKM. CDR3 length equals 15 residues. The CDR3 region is CASSLYGGARYEQYF. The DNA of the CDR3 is TGTGCCAGCAGTTTATATGGGGGAGCCCGTTACGAGCAGTACTTC.

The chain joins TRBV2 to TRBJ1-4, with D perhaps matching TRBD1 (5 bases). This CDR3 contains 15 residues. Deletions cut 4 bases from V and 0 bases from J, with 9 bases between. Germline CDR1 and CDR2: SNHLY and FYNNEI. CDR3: CASSADRPTNEKLFF. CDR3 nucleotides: TGTGCCAGCAGTGCCGACAGACCAACTAATGAAAAACTGTTTTTT. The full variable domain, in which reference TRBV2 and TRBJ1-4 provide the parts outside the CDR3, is EPEVTQTPSHQVTQMGQEVILRCVPISNHLYFYWYRQILGQKVEFLVSFYNNEISEKSEIFDDQFSVERPDGSNFTLKIRSTKLEDSAMYFCASSADRPTNEKLFFGSGTQLSVL.

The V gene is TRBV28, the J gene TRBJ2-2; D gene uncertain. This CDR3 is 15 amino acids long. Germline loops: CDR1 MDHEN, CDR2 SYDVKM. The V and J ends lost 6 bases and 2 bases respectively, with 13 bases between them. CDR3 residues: CASSLNPPNTGELFF. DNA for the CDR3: TGTGCCAGCAGCCTCAACCCACCTAACACCGGGGAGCTGTTTTTT.

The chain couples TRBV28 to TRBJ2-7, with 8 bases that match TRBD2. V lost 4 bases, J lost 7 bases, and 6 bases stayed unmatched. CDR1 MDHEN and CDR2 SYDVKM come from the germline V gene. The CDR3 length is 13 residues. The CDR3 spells CASSSGLAAEQYF. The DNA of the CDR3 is TGTGCCAGCAGTTCCGGACTAGCAGCTGAGCAGTACTTC.

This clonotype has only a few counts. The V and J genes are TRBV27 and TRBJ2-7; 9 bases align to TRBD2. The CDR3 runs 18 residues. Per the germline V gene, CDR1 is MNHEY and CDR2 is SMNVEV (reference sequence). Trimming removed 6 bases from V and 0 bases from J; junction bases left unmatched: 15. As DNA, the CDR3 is TGTGCCAGCAGGGGGACAAGGGCTAGCGGGGTCAGCTCCTACGAGCAGTACTTC. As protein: CASRGTRASGVSSYEQYF.

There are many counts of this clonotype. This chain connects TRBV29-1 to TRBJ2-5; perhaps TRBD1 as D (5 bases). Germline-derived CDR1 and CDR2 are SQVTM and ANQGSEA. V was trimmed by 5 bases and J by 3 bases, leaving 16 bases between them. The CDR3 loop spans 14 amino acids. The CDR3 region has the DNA TGCAGCGTTCGTAGGGGATTGGGAAAAGAGACCCAGTACTTC. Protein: CSVRRGLGKETQYF.

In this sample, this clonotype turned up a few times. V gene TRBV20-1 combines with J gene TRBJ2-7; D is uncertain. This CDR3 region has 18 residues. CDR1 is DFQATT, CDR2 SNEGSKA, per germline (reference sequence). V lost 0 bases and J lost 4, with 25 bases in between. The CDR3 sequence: CSARDQGHPGGSGYEQYF. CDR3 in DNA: TGCAGTGCTAGAGATCAAGGCCACCCCGGTGGGTCGGGTTACGAGCAGTACTTC.

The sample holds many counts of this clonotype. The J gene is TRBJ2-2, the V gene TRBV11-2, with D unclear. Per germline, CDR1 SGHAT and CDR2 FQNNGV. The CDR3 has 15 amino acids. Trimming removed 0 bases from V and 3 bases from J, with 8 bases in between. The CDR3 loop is CASSLEGADTGELFF. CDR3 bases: TGTGCCAGCAGCTTAGAAGGAGCTGACACCGGGGAGCTGTTTTTT.

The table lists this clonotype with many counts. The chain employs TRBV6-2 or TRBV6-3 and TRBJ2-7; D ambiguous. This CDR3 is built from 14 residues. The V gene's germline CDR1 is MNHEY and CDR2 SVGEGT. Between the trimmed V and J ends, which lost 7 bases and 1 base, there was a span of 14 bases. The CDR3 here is CASTKIVDSYEQYF. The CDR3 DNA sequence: TGTGCCAGCACCAAGATAGTTGATTCCTACGAGCAGTACTTC.

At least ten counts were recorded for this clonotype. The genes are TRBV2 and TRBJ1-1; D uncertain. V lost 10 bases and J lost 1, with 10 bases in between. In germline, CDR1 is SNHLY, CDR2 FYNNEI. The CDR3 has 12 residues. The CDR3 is CATEWRNTEAFF. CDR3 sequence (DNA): TGTGCCACCGAGTGGAGGAACACTGAAGCTTTCTTT.

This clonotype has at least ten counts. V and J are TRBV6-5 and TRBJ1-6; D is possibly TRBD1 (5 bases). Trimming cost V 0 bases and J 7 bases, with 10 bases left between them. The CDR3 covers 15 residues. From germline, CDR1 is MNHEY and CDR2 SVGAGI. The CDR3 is CASSYSPGKNSPLHF. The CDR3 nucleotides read TGTGCCAGCAGTTACTCCCCAGGGAAAAATTCACCCCTCCACTTT.

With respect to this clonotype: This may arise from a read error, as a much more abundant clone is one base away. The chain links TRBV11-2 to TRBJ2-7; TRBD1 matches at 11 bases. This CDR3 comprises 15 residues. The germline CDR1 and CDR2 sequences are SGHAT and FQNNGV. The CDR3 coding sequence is TGTGCCGGCAGCCGGGGACAGGGGGACTATAGCGAGCAGTACTTC. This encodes CAGSRGQGDYSEQYF.

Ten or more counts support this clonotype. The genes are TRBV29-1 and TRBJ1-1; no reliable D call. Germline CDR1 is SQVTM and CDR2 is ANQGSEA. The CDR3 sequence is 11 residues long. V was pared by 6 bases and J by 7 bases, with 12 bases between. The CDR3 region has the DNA TGCAGCGTAAAGCCTGGAGATGAAGCTTTCTTT. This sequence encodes CSVKPGDEAFF.

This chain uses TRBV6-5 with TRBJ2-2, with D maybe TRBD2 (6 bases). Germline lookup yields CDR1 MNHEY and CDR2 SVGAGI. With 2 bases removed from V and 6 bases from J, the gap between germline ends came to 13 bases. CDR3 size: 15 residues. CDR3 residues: CASSYAGQAPGELFF. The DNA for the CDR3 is TGTGCCAGCAGTTACGCGGGGCAGGCGCCCGGGGAGCTGTTTTTT.

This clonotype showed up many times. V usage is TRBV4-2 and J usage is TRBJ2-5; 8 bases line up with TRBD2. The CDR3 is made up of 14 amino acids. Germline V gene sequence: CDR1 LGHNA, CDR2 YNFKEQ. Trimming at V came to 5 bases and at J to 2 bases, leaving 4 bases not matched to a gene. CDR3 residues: CASSVTSGQETQYF. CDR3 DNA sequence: TGTGCCAGCAGCGTCACTAGCGGACAAGAGACCCAGTACTTC.

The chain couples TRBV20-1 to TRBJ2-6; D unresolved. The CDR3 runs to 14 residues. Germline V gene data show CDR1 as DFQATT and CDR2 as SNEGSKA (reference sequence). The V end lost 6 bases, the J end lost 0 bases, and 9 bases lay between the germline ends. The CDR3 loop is CSATTSSGANVLTF. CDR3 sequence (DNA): TGCAGTGCAACGACCAGCTCTGGGGCCAACGTCCTGACTTTC.

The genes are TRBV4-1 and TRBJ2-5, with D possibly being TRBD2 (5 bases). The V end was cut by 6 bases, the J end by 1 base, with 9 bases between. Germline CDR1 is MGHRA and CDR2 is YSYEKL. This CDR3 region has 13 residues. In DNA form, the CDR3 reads TGCGCCAGCAGTATCAGCGGCCAAGAGACCCAGTACTTC. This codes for CASSISGQETQYF.

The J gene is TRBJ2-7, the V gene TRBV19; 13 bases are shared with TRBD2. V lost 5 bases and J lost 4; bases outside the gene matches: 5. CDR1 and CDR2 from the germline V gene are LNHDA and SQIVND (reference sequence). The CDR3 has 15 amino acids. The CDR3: CASSLTSGRTYEQYF. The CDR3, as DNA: TGTGCCAGTAGTTTGACTAGCGGGAGGACTTACGAGCAGTACTTC.

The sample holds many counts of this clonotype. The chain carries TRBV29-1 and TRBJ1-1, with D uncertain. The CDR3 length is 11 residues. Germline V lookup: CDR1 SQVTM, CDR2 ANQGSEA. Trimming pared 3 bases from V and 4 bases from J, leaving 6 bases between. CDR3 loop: CSVEVGTEAFF. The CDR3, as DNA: TGCAGCGTTGAGGTTGGCACTGAAGCTTTCTTT.

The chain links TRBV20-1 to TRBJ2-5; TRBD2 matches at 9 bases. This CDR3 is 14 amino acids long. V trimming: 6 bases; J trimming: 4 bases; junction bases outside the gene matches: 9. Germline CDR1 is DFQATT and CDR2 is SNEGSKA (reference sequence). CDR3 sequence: CSAQRAGGGETQYF. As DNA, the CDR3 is TGCAGTGCCCAAAGAGCGGGAGGCGGAGAGACCCAGTACTTC.